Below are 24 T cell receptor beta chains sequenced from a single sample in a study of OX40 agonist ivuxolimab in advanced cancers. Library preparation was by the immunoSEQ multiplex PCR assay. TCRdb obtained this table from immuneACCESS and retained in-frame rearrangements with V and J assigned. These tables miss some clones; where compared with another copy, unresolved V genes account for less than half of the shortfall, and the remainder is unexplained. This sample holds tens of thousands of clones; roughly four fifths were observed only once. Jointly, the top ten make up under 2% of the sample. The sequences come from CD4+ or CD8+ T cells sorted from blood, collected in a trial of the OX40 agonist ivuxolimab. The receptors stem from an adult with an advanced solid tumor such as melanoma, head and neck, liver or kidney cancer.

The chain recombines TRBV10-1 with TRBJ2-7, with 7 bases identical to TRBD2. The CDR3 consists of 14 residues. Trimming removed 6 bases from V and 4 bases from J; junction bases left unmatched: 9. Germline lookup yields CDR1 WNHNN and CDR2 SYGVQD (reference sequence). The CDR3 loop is CASSPSLRGYEQYF. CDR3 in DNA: TGCGCCAGCAGCCCAAGTCTGCGGGGGTACGAGCAGTACTTC.

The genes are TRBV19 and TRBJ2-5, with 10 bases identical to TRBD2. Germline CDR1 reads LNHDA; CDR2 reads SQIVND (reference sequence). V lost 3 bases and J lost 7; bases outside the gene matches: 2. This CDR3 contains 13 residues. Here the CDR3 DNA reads TGTGCCAGTAGTATTGCTAGCGGGAGGACCCAGTACTTC. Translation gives CASSIASGRTQYF.

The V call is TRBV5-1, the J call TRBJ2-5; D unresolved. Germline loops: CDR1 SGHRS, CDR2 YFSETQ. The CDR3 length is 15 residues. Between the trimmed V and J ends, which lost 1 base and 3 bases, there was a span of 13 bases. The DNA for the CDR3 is TGCGCCAGCAGCTTGACCGGCAGTGTGGAAGAGACCCAGTACTTC. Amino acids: CASSLTGSVEETQYF. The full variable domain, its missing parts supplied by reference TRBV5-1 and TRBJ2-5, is KAGVTQTPRYLIKTRGQQVTLSCSPISGHRSVSWYQQTPGQGLQFLFEYFSETQRNKGNFPGRFSGRQFSNSRSEMNVSTLELGDSALYLCASSLTGSVEETQYFGPGTRLLVL.

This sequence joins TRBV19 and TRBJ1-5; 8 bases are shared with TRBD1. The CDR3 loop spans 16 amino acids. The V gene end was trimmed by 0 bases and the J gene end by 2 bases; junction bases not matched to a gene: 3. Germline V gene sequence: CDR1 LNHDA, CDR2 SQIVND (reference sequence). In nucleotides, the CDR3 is TGTGCCAGTAGTATAGATCCAGGGGGCGGCAATCAGCCCCAGCATTTT. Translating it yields CASSIDPGGGNQPQHF.

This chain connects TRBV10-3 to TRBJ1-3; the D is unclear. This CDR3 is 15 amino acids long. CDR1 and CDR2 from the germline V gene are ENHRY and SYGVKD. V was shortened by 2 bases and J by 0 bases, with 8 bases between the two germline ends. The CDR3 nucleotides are TGTGCCATCAGTGAGACAAGAGCCTCTGGAAACACCATATATTTT. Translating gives CAISETRASGNTIYF.

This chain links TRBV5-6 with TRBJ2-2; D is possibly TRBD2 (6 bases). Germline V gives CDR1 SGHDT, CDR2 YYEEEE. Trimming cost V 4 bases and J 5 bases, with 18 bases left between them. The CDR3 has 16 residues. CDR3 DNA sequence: TGTGCCAGCAGCCCCCGGGACGGGGGTGTTACCGGGGAGCTGTTTTTT. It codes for CASSPRDGGVTGELFF.

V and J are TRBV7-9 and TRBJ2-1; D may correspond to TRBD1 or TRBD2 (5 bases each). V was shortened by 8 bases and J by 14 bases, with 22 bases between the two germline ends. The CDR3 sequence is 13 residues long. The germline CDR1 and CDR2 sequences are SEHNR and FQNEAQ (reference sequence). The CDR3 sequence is CASRQTEGLQEFF. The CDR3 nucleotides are TGTGCCAGCCGCCAGACAGAGGGCCTTCAGGAGTTCTTC.

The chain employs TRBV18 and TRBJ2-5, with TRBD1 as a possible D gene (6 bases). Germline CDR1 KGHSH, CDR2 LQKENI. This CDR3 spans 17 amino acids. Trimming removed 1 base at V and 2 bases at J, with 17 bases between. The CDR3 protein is CASSPLGPGDQQETQYF. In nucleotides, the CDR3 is TGTGCCAGCTCACCACTGGGTCCAGGGGACCAACAAGAGACCCAGTACTTC.

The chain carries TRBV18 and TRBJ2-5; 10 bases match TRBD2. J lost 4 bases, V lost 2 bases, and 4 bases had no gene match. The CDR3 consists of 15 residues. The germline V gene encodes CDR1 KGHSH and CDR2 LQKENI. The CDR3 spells CASSPEAGGRETQYF. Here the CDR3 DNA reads TGTGCCAGCTCACCAGAAGCGGGAGGGCGAGAGACCCAGTACTTC.

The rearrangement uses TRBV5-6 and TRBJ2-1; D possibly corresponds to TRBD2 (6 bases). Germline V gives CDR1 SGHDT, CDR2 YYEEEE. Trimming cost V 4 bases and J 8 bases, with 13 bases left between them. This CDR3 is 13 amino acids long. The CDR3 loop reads CASSPTGRYEQFF. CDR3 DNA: TGTGCCAGCAGCCCAACGGGGAGGTATGAGCAGTTCTTC.

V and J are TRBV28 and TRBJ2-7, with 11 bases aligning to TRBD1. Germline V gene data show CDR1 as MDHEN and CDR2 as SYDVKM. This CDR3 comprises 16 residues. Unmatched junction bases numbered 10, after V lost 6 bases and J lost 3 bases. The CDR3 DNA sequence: TGTGCCAGCAGCCCACGGGTCGGGACAGGGGGCTACGAGCAGTACTTC. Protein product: CASSPRVGTGGYEQYF.

The CDR3 DNA sequence: TGTGCCAGCAGTTTACCCCGGGACAGGGGCCTCCCTTATGGCTACACCTTC. Translated, it gives CASSLPRDRGLPYGYTF. The chain has TRBV28 and TRBJ1-2; 10 bases align to TRBD1. V shed 2 bases and J 5 bases; nucleotides not matched to a gene: 11. Per the germline V gene, CDR1 is MDHEN and CDR2 is SYDVKM. This CDR3 is 17 amino acids long.

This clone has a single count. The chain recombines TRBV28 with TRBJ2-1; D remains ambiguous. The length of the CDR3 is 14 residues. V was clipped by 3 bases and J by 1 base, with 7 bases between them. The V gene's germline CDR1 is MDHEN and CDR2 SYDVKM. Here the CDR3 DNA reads TGTGCCAGCAGTTTTGCTCGATCCTACAATGAGCAGTTCTTC. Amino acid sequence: CASSFARSYNEQFF.

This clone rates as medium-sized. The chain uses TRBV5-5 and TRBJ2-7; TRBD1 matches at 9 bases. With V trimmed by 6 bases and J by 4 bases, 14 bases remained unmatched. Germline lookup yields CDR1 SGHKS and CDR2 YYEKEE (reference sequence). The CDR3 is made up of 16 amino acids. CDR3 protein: CASTKEGTGQNYEQYF. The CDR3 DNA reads TGTGCCAGCACCAAAGAGGGGACAGGGCAAAATTACGAGCAGTACTTC.

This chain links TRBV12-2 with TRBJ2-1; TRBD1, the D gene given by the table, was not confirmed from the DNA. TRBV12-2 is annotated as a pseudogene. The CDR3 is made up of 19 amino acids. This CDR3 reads CASRLAETGVRGTYNEQFF. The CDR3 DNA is TGTGCAAGTCGCTTAGCAGAGACAGGGGTGAGAGGGACATACAATGAGCAGTTCTTC.

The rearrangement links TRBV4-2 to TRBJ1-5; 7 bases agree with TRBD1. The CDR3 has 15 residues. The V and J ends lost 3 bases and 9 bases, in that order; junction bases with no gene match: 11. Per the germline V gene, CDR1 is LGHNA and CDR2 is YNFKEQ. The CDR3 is CASSQATGLAGPQHF. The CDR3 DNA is TGTGCCAGCAGCCAGGCGACAGGGCTCGCTGGGCCCCAGCATTTT.

CDR3 region: CASSQGDRKAEKLFF. The CDR3 region has the DNA TGCGCCAGCAGCCAAGGGGACAGGAAGGCTGAAAAACTGTTTTTT. The chain recombines TRBV4-1 with TRBJ1-4; 8 bases line up with TRBD1. The CDR3 extends over 15 amino acids. Germline CDR1 is MGHRA and CDR2 is YSYEKL. With V trimmed by 1 base and J by 7 bases, 5 bases remained unmatched.

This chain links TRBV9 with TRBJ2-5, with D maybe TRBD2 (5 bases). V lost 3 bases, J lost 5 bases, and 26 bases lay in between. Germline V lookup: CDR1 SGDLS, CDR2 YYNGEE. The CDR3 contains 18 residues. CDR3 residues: CASSAGGSGGVVVETQYF. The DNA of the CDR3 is TGTGCCAGCAGCGCAGGAGGCTCGGGTGGGGTTGTAGTCGAGACCCAGTACTTC.

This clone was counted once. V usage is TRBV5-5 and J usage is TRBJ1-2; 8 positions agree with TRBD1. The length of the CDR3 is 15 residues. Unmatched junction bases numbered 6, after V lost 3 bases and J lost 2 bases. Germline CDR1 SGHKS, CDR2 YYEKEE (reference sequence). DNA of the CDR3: TGTGCCAGCAGCTACTCAGGGGGCGGAAACTATGGCTACACCTTC. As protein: CASSYSGGGNYGYTF.

The CDR3 protein is CASSPQGDTEAFF. The CDR3, as DNA: TGTGCCAGCTCACCACAGGGTGACACTGAAGCTTTCTTT. The chain uses TRBV18 and TRBJ1-1; D is unclear. Germline V gives CDR1 KGHSH, CDR2 LQKENI. Between the trimmed V and J ends, which lost 1 base and 3 bases, there was a span of 6 bases. This CDR3 comprises 13 residues.

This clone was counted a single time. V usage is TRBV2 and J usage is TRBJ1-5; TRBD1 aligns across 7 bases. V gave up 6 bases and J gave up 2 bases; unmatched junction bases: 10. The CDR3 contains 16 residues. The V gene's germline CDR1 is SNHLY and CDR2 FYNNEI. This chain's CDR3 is CASRSDRNDGNQPQHF. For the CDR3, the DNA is TGTGCCAGCAGATCGGACAGGAATGATGGCAATCAGCCCCAGCATTTT. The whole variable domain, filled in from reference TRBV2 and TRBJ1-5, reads EPEVTQTPSHQVTQMGQEVILRCVPISNHLYFYWYRQILGQKVEFLVSFYNNEISEKSEIFDDQFSVERPDGSNFTLKIRSTKLEDSAMYFCASRSDRNDGNQPQHFGDGTRLSIL.

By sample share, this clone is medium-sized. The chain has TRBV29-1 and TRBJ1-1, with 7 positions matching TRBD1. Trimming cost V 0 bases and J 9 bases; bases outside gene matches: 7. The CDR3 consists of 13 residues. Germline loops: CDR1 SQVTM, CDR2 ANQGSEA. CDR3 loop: CSVEEEGGGQAFF. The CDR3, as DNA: TGCAGCGTTGAAGAAGAAGGGGGCGGTCAAGCTTTCTTT.

CDR3 sequence: CASSESEWGSTEAFF. For the CDR3, the DNA is TGTGCCAGCAGTGAATCCGAATGGGGTTCCACTGAAGCTTTCTTT. The chain recombines TRBV25-1 with TRBJ1-1; D ambiguous. Germline lookup yields CDR1 MGHDK and CDR2 SYGVNS. The CDR3 covers 15 residues. The V end lost 1 base, the J end lost 4 bases, and 13 bases lay between the germline ends.

The CDR3 sequence is CASSLGRGRDKATNEKLFF. CDR3 sequence (DNA): TGTGCCAGCAGCTTGGGGCGGGGCAGGGATAAAGCAACTAATGAAAAACTGTTTTTT. The V call is TRBV7-8, the J call TRBJ1-4; D possibly corresponds to TRBD1 (5 bases). The CDR3 spans 19 residues. The germline V and J ends were trimmed by 3 bases and 0 bases, with 20 bases remaining between them. Germline CDR1 reads SGHVS; CDR2 reads FQNEAQ.